A single sample gave rise to the 14 T cell receptor beta chains below, sequenced in a study of vaccination and CD4 T cells after COVID-19 (dated by TCRdb to 2021 to 2024). Interpreted using the paper, the treatment or condition label stands for: roughly 10-day PBMC culture with coronavirus spike peptide pools or control peptides (ViraFEST assay). Receptors were amplified or captured by PCR. The instrument given in TCRdb is Illumina iSeq 100. At the Johns Hopkins FTIC core, DNA from the cultured CD4+ T cells underwent TCR sequencing with the Oncomine TCR Beta short-read assay. TCRdb reanalyzed the raw reads on its own, using fastp at Q25 for trimming and MiXCR for clone calling, and kept in-frame beta chains. All rows with the same CDR3 protein become a single entry with the most common DNA and genes. The sample table holds under 20,000 distinct CDR3 sequences, of which about 43% were seen once. Of the sample, 2.5% to 3.5% is held by the ten largest clones.

For these TCRs, the target antigens are not known. Sequencing was performed on CD4+ T cells from blood, cultured in vitro, taken after SARS-CoV-2 vaccination. The receptor source for this set is a human donor who had recovered from COVID-19.

CDR3 region: CASSSSLAGGADTQYF. CDR3 nucleotides: TGTGCCAGCAGTTCTTCCCTAGCGGGAGGAGCAGATACGCAGTATTTT. The genes are TRBV28 and TRBJ2-3; 11 bases agree with TRBD2. The CDR3 is 16 residues long. CDR1 is MDHEN, CDR2 SYDVKM, per germline. V lost 4 bases to trimming and J lost 4 bases; unmatched junction nucleotides: 7.

The count of this clonotype is one. The chain carries TRBV7-3 and TRBJ2-2, with TRBD1 matching over 8 bases. Trimming took 4 bases from V and 5 from J; bases not matched to a gene: 3. Germline V CDR1 and CDR2: SGHTA, FQGTGA. This CDR3 spans 14 amino acids. CDR3 sequence: CASSSRTGTGELFF. The CDR3 nucleotides read TGTGCCAGCAGCTCACGGACAGGGACCGGGGAGCTGTTTTTT.

The rearrangement joins TRBV6-1 to TRBJ1-3; 7 bases line up with TRBD1. The CDR3 length is 15 residues. V trimming: 5 bases; J trimming: 4 bases; junction bases outside the gene matches: 8. Germline CDR1 is MNHNS and CDR2 is SASEGT. CDR3 coding DNA: TGTGCCAGCAGTACATCTGACAGGGCCGGAAACACCATATATTTT. It specifies CASSTSDRAGNTIYF.

This clonotype was found a few times. The CDR3 coding sequence is TGTGCCAGCAGCTTAGTAGCGGGGGGGCGGGATGAGCAGTTCTTC. Its translation: CASSLVAGGRDEQFF. The chain links TRBV7-2 to TRBJ2-1, with 11 bases identical to TRBD2. CDR1 SGHTA and CDR2 FQGNSA come from the germline V gene. The CDR3 extends over 15 amino acids. With 1 base clipped from V and 8 bases from J, the junction kept 4 bases outside the gene matches.

This clonotype turned up a few times. The rearrangement uses TRBV20-1 and TRBJ1-5; D perhaps matches TRBD1 (5 bases). CDR1 and CDR2 from the germline V gene are DFQATT and SNEGSKA (reference sequence). The CDR3 is 14 amino acids. Trimming took off 5 bases at V and 4 bases at J, with 15 bases between the two ends. CDR3 protein: CSARRRQTNQPQHF. As DNA, the CDR3 is TGCAGTGCTCGGCGGAGACAGACAAATCAGCCCCAGCATTTT.

This clonotype was detected once. The genes are TRBV30 and TRBJ1-2; D unclear. Germline loops: CDR1 GTSNPN, CDR2 SVGIG (reference sequence). The V gene lost 2 bases and the J gene lost 3 bases, with 10 bases spanning the gap. This CDR3 is 13 amino acids long. The CDR3 protein is CAWSPLGDYGYTF. Written as DNA, the CDR3 is TGTGCCTGGAGTCCGCTTGGAGACTATGGCTACACCTTC.

This rearrangement joins TRBV20-1 to TRBJ2-5; tentative D call: TRBD1 (6 bases). Germline V gene lookup returns CDR1 DFQATT and CDR2 SNEGSKA (reference sequence). The CDR3 sequence is 15 residues long. Trimming took off 6 bases at V and 3 bases at J, with 20 bases between the two ends. The chain's CDR3 is CSARGNLDREETQYF. The CDR3, as DNA: TGCAGTGCCAGGGGCAACCTCGACCGTGAAGAGACCCAGTACTTC.

The chain employs TRBV7-3 and TRBJ2-5; 13 nucleotides agree with TRBD2. The CDR3 is made up of 17 amino acids. V lost 0 bases to trimming and J lost 4 bases; unmatched junction nucleotides: 5. Germline CDR1 reads SGHTA; CDR2 reads FQGTGA. The DNA of the CDR3 is TGTGCCAGCAGCTTAACGGGGACTAGCGGGGTCGCAGAGACCCAGTACTTC. Its translation: CASSLTGTSGVAETQYF. The complete variable domain, with remaining parts taken from reference TRBV7-3 and TRBJ2-5, reads GAGVSQTPSNKVTEKGKYVELRCDPISGHTALYWYRQSLGQGPEFLIYFQGTGAADDSGLPNDRFFAVRPEGSVSTLKIQRTERGDSAVYLCASSLTGTSGVAETQYFGPGTRLLVL.

V and J are TRBV10-3 and TRBJ2-3, with TRBD2 matching over 11 bases. Per the germline V gene, CDR1 is ENHRY and CDR2 is SYGVKD. The V and J ends lost 6 bases and 0 bases, in that order; junction bases with no gene match: 5. The CDR3 runs to 16 residues. CDR3 region: CAIRKTSGVSTDTQYF. Here the CDR3 DNA reads TGTGCCATCAGGAAGACTAGCGGGGTGAGCACAGATACGCAGTATTTT.

This clonotype was seen more than once but under ten times. The chain links TRBV20-1 to TRBJ1-2, with TRBD1 matching over 9 bases. Germline V gene sequence: CDR1 DFQATT, CDR2 SNEGSKA (reference sequence). This CDR3 comprises 12 residues. The J segment lost 7 bases and the V segment lost 3 bases, leaving 3 bases of the junction unmatched. The chain's CDR3 is CSASGQGSGYTF. CDR3 in DNA: TGCAGTGCTAGTGGACAGGGGAGTGGCTACACCTTC.

This clonotype was recorded a few times. The chain is built from TRBV7-2 and TRBJ2-7; 7 bases are a match to TRBD1. The CDR3 has 18 residues. CDR1 and CDR2 (germline): SGHTA, FQGNSA. Germline trimming cut 0 bases from V and 4 bases from J; bases unmatched to any gene: 15. CDR3 coding DNA: TGTGCCAGCAGCTTAGCGATGAAAGGGGGCCCTCAGGGGTACGAGCAGTACTTC. Protein sequence: CASSLAMKGGPQGYEQYF.

The count of this clonotype is one. The CDR3 nucleotides are TGTGCCAGCAGCTTAGATGCGGCAGACCTATCTGGCTACACCTTC. Its protein is CASSLDAADLSGYTF. The V gene is TRBV11-2, the J gene TRBJ1-2; D is unclear. The germline CDR1 and CDR2 sequences are SGHAT and FQNNGV. V lost 0 bases and J lost 7, with 15 bases in between. CDR3 length: 15 amino acids.

This clonotype was found a few times. The CDR3 DNA reads as TGTGCCAGCAGTGAAGCGCTTCAGGTCTTCGGGGTCGGCAGGGGATACGAGCAGTACTTC. The encoded protein is CASSEALQVFGVGRGYEQYF. J is TRBJ2-7 and V is TRBV6-1; possible D gene TRBD1, 6 bases. Trimming stripped 0 bases from V and 4 bases from J, with 28 bases between. From germline, CDR1 is MNHNS and CDR2 SASEGT. CDR3 length: 20 residues.

The V and J genes are TRBV7-9 and TRBJ1-1; D gene ambiguous. V lost 0 bases and J lost 3, with 8 bases in between. Germline lookup yields CDR1 SEHNR and CDR2 FQNEAQ (reference sequence). The CDR3 sequence is 14 residues long. The CDR3 region is CASSLARGDTEAFF. The DNA for the CDR3 is TGTGCCAGCAGCTTAGCGCGAGGAGACACTGAAGCTTTCTTT.